What follows are 8 T cell receptor beta chains derived from one specimen sequenced in a study of CD8+ T cells in alopecia areata. The treatment here: oral pan-JAK inhibitor, 5-10 mg twice daily. After isolation, RNA underwent reverse transcription to generate cDNA as the sequencing template. The method was immunoSEQ multiplex PCR; TCRdb's version includes in-frame clones alone and lacks a portion of them. The table has about 200,000 clones, about 64% seen once; the top ten hold roughly 4.2%. The material sequenced was CD4+ T cells sorted from blood, taken at week 4, from a patient treated with tofacitinib. The receptors were sampled from a human donor with alopecia areata.

The chain combines TRBV7-9 with TRBJ1-2; 7 bases match TRBD1. The CDR3 contains 15 residues. The germline V gene encodes CDR1 SEHNR and CDR2 FQNEAQ (reference sequence). V lost 4 bases to trimming and J lost 4 bases; unmatched junction nucleotides: 9. CDR3 sequence: CASSSQGSGIYGYTF. For the CDR3, the DNA is TGTGCCAGCAGCTCACAGGGGTCGGGGATCTATGGCTACACCTTC.

V is TRBV28 and J is TRBJ2-7; 12 nucleotides agree with TRBD1. Germline loops: CDR1 MDHEN, CDR2 SYDVKM. This CDR3 comprises 13 residues. V shed 11 bases and J 5 bases; nucleotides not matched to a gene: 7. This CDR3 reads CAARGTGGNEQYF. The CDR3 DNA is TGTGCCGCTAGGGGGACAGGGGGCAACGAGCAGTACTTC. The whole variable domain, filled in from reference TRBV28 and TRBJ2-7, reads DVKVTQSSRYLVKRTGEKVFLECVQDMDHENMFWYRQDPGLGLRLIYFSYDVKMKEKGDIPEGYSVSREKKERFSLILESASTNQTSMYLCAARGTGGNEQYFGPGTRLTVT.

The V call is TRBV5-4, the J call TRBJ1-1; no clear D gene. This CDR3 has 14 amino acids. Germline loops: CDR1 SGHNT, CDR2 YYREEE (reference sequence). Trimming took 4 bases from V and 1 from J, leaving 11 bases between them. CDR3 DNA sequence: TGTGCCAGCAGCCCCGGAGGGCCGAACACTGAAGCTTTCTTT. Translating gives CASSPGGPNTEAFF.

The chain employs TRBV11-3 and TRBJ2-3; 8 bases align to TRBD2. Germline CDR1 and CDR2: SGHNT and YENEEA. The ends lost 3 bases at V and 3 bases at J; junction bases unmatched: 5. CDR3 length equals 15 residues. The CDR3: CASSLGGGPTDTQYF. The CDR3 DNA is TGTGCCAGCAGCTTGGGCGGGGGGCCTACAGATACGCAGTATTTT. The full variable domain, completed using reference TRBV11-3 and TRBJ2-3, is EAGVVQSPRYKIIEKKQPVAFWCNPISGHNTLYWYLQNLGQGPELLIRYENEEAVDDSQLPKDRFSAERLKGVDSTLKIQPAELGDSAVYLCASSLGGGPTDTQYFGPGTRLTVL.

The chain links TRBV29-1 to TRBJ1-1; D may be TRBD1 (6 bases). Per the germline V gene, CDR1 is SQVTM and CDR2 is ANQGSEA. CDR3 length: 14 residues. With 7 bases removed from V and 0 bases from J, the gap between germline ends came to 15 bases. The CDR3 region has the DNA TGCAGCGGATCCCCGGGACAATTGAACACTGAAGCTTTCTTT. This translates into CSGSPGQLNTEAFF.

The chain uses TRBV7-2 and TRBJ2-1; D is uncertain. V was clipped by 4 bases and J by 9 bases, with 10 bases between them. There are 12 residues in the CDR3. Germline lookup yields CDR1 SGHTA and CDR2 FQGNSA. CDR3 sequence (DNA): TGTGCCAGCAGCTCCCCCTCACGTGAGCAGTTCTTC. Its protein product is CASSSPSREQFF.

This clone was observed a single time. The chain joins TRBV23-1 to TRBJ2-7; TRBD1 agrees at 7 bases. Being an ORF, TRBV23-1 has a function that is uncertain. This CDR3 has 17 residues. V lost 1 base and J lost 2; bases outside the gene matches: 11. CDR3 protein: CASSQWHGTEGPYEQYF. The CDR3 DNA sequence: TGCGCCAGCAGTCAATGGCACGGGACAGAGGGGCCCTACGAGCAGTACTTC.

The V gene is TRBV4-3, the J gene TRBJ1-6; D possibly corresponds to TRBD1 (5 bases). Trimming removed 3 bases from V and 7 bases from J, with 16 bases in between. Per the germline V gene, CDR1 is LGHNA and CDR2 is YSLEER. The CDR3 sequence is 16 residues long. This CDR3 reads CASSHSVSRENSPLHF. In DNA form, the CDR3 reads TGCGCCAGCAGCCACAGTGTTTCCAGGGAAAATTCACCCCTCCACTTT.